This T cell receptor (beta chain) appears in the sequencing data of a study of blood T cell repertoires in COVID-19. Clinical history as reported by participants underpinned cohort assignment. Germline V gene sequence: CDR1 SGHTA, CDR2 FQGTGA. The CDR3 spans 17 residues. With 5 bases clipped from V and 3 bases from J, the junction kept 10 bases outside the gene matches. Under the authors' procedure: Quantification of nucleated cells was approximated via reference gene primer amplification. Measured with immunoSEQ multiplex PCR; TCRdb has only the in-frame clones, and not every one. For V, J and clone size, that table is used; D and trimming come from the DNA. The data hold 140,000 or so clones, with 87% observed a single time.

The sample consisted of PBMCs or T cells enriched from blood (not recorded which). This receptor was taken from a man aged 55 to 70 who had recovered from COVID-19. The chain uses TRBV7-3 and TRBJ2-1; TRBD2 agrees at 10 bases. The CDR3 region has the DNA TGTGCCAGCAGCGCCCTCCCACTAGCGGGAAACTACAATGAGCAGTTCTTC. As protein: CASSALPLAGNYNEQFF.